The 16 T cell receptor beta chains below were found in one sample sequenced in a study of shared clonotypes between healthy human individuals. TCRdb's table, derived via immunoSEQ multiplex PCR, lists solely in-frame clones and lacks some. The repertoire holds 1,500,000 or so clones, with approximately 97% as singletons. Specimen: naive CD4+ T cells sorted from blood. Documented subset: CD45RA+ positively selected. These receptors were taken from a man aged 25-40 years in good health.

This clone is a singleton in its sample. J is TRBJ2-7 and V is TRBV7-9; D might be TRBD1 or TRBD2, each matching 6 bases. The germline V gene encodes CDR1 SEHNR and CDR2 FQNEAQ (reference sequence). This CDR3 has 16 residues. Trimming removed 1 base from V and 5 bases from J, with 18 bases in between. CDR3 protein: CASSLGRSGAGDEQYF. Written as DNA, the CDR3 is TGTGCCAGCAGCTTAGGACGGTCGGGAGCAGGGGACGAGCAGTACTTC. The whole variable domain, filled in from reference TRBV7-9 and TRBJ2-7, reads DTGVSQNPRHKITKRGQNVTFRCDPISEHNRLYWYRQTLGQGPEFLTYFQNEAQLEKSRLLSDRFSAERPKGSFSTLEIQRTEQGDSAMYLCASSLGRSGAGDEQYFGPGTRLTVT.

In the case of this clone: Other nucleotide sequences in the sample specify the same CDR3. The chain recombines TRBV7-9 with TRBJ1-3; D unclear. Germline CDR1 and CDR2: SEHNR and FQNEAQ (reference sequence). The V gene lost 5 bases and the J gene lost 4 bases, with 9 bases spanning the gap. This CDR3 comprises 13 residues. CDR3 amino acids: CASSQNSGNTIYF. CDR3 nucleotide sequence: TGTGCCAGCAGCCAAAACAGCGGAAACACCATATATTTT.

The rearrangement uses TRBV7-2 and TRBJ2-7; TRBD2 agrees at 8 bases. CDR1 SGHTA and CDR2 FQGNSA come from the germline V gene. V was clipped by 10 bases and J by 2 bases; unmatched bases: 16. The CDR3 sequence is 16 residues long. The CDR3 sequence: CAITASGRVWPYEQYF. CDR3 nucleotide sequence: TGTGCCATAACGGCGAGCGGGAGAGTCTGGCCCTACGAGCAGTACTTC.

The chain has TRBV5-8 and TRBJ1-5, with 10 bases fitting TRBD1. CDR1 and CDR2 (germline): SGHTS, YDEGEE. The ends lost 4 bases at V and 4 bases at J; junction bases unmatched: 5. This CDR3 contains 15 residues. The CDR3 DNA reads TGTGCCAGCAGCGCGGGACAGGGGCCGAATCAGCCCCAGCATTTT. Its protein product is CASSAGQGPNQPQHF.

The V and J genes are TRBV9 and TRBJ2-1, with TRBD2 as a possible D gene (6 bases). The germline V gene encodes CDR1 SGDLS and CDR2 YYNGEE. The V end lost 1 base, the J end lost 5 bases, and 10 bases lay between the germline ends. This CDR3 has 14 amino acids. The chain's CDR3 is CASSVRGLDNEQFF. CDR3 sequence (DNA): TGTGCCAGCAGCGTAAGGGGACTGGACAATGAGCAGTTCTTC.

J is TRBJ2-7 and V is TRBV5-1; D is possibly TRBD1 (5 bases). Germline loops: CDR1 SGHRS, CDR2 YFSETQ. The CDR3 is made up of 16 amino acids. The V and J ends lost 3 bases and 7 bases respectively, with 23 bases between them. CDR3 sequence (DNA): TGCGCCAGCAGCTCCCTTATCGGCAGGGAACCTTGGGAGCAGTACTTC. Encoded protein: CASSSLIGREPWEQYF.

J is TRBJ2-7 and V is TRBV29-1; D is perhaps TRBD2 (6 bases). The CDR3 sequence is 13 residues long. The germline CDR1 and CDR2 sequences are SQVTM and ANQGSEA. The germline V and J ends were trimmed by 4 bases and 0 bases, with 10 bases remaining between them. The CDR3 bases are TGCAGCGTTGTTACGGGAGACTCCTACGAGCAGTACTTC. Translated: CSVVTGDSYEQYF.

The chain joins TRBV7-3 to TRBJ2-1; D uncertain. The germline V and J ends were trimmed by 2 bases and 5 bases, with 13 bases remaining between them. Germline-derived CDR1 and CDR2 are SGHTA and FQGTGA. This CDR3 has 15 amino acids. The CDR3 loop is CASSLLGLSDNEQFF. DNA for the CDR3: TGTGCCAGCAGCTTATTAGGGCTATCAGACAATGAGCAGTTCTTC.

The genes are TRBV10-1 and TRBJ2-7; 16 nucleotides match TRBD2. V was pared by 9 bases and J by 12 bases, with 8 bases of the junction left unmatched. Looked up from germline, CDR1 is WNHNN and CDR2 is SYGVQD (reference sequence). The CDR3 totals 13 residues. Here the CDR3 reads CASSGLAGGPGYF. CDR3 sequence (DNA): TGCGCCAGTTCGGGACTAGCGGGAGGGCCTGGGTACTTC.

This sequence joins TRBV10-3 and TRBJ1-1; D is undetermined. Trimming left V 6 bases short and J 0 bases short, with 11 bases between. From germline, CDR1 is ENHRY and CDR2 SYGVKD. CDR3 size: 14 residues. CDR3 amino acids: CAIRVKHMNTEAFF. The CDR3, as DNA: TGTGCCATCAGGGTGAAACACATGAACACTGAAGCTTTCTTT.

V usage is TRBV28 and J usage is TRBJ2-1; D may be TRBD1 (5 bases). Germline values: CDR1 MDHEN, CDR2 SYDVKM. V was trimmed by 3 bases and J by 0 bases, leaving 6 bases between them. CDR3 size: 14 residues. CDR3 residues: CASSFGHSYNEQFF. As DNA, the CDR3 is TGTGCCAGCAGTTTCGGACACTCCTACAATGAGCAGTTCTTC.

The V and J genes are TRBV6-1 and TRBJ2-7, with 11 bases that match TRBD2. Germline assignment: CDR1 MNHNS and CDR2 SASEGT. The CDR3 consists of 15 residues. V trimming: 4 bases; J trimming: 5 bases; junction bases outside the gene matches: 7. CDR3 DNA sequence: TGTGCCAGCAGTGTCACTAGCGGGAGAAAAGACGAGCAGTACTTC. As protein: CASSVTSGRKDEQYF.

V and J are TRBV7-2 and TRBJ1-2; 7 positions agree with TRBD1. The CDR3 totals 17 residues. J lost 4 bases, V lost 5 bases, and 16 bases had no gene match. Germline V lookup: CDR1 SGHTA, CDR2 FQGNSA. Written as DNA, the CDR3 is TGTGCCAGCAGCAATGCCAGGAGGCAGGGGGTCAGCTATGGCTACACCTTC. It specifies CASSNARRQGVSYGYTF. The variable domain in full, with the rest retrieved from reference TRBV7-2 and TRBJ1-2, is GAGVSQSPSNKVTEKGKDVELRCDPISGHTALYWYRQSLGQGLEFLIYFQGNSAPDKSGLPSDRFSAERTGGSVSTLTIQRTQQEDSAVYLCASSNARRQGVSYGYTFGSGTRLTVV.

In this sample, this clone turned up once. Other DNA sequences in this specimen translate into the identical CDR3. This chain connects TRBV7-6 to TRBJ2-5; D might be TRBD1 (6 bases). V was cut by 1 base and J by 1 base, with 7 bases left in between. This CDR3 is built from 14 residues. Germline V lookup: CDR1 SGHVS, CDR2 FNYEAQ. CDR3: CASSLGTVQETQYF. CDR3 nucleotide sequence: TGTGCCAGCAGCTTAGGGACAGTCCAAGAGACCCAGTACTTC.

On this clone itself: Other nucleotide sequences from this sample produce the same CDR3. V and J are TRBV7-9 and TRBJ1-5; D unresolved. The V and J ends lost 2 bases and 2 bases respectively, with 7 bases between them. The CDR3 covers 14 residues. The V gene's germline CDR1 is SEHNR and CDR2 FQNEAQ (reference sequence). This chain's CDR3 is CASSLSGGNQPQHF. Written as DNA, the CDR3 is TGTGCCAGCAGCTTATCTGGGGGCAATCAGCCCCAGCATTTT.

The CDR3 loop is CASSNYRGLPNYEQYF. CDR3 nucleotide sequence: TGTGCCAGCAGCAACTACAGGGGTCTCCCCAATTACGAGCAGTACTTC. The V gene is TRBV5-6, the J gene TRBJ2-7; TRBD1 matches at 7 bases. V gave up 4 bases and J gave up 4 bases; unmatched junction bases: 14. The CDR3 totals 16 residues. CDR1 and CDR2 from the germline V gene are SGHDT and YYEEEE.